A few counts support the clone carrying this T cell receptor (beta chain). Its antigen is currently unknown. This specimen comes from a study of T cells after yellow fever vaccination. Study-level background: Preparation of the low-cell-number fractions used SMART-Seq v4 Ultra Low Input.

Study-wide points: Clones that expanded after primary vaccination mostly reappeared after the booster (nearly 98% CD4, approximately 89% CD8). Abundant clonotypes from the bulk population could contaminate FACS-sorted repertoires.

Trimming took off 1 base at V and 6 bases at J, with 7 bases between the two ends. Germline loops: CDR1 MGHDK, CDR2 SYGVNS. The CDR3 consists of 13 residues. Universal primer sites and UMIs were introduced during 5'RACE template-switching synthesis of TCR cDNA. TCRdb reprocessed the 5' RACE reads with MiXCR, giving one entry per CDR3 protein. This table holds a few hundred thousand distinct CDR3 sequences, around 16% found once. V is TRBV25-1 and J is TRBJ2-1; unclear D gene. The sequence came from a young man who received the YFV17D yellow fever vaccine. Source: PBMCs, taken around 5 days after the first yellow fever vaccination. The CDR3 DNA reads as TGTGCCAGCAGTGAATTTCCCCCCAATGAGCAGTTCTTC. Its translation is CASSEFPPNEQFF.